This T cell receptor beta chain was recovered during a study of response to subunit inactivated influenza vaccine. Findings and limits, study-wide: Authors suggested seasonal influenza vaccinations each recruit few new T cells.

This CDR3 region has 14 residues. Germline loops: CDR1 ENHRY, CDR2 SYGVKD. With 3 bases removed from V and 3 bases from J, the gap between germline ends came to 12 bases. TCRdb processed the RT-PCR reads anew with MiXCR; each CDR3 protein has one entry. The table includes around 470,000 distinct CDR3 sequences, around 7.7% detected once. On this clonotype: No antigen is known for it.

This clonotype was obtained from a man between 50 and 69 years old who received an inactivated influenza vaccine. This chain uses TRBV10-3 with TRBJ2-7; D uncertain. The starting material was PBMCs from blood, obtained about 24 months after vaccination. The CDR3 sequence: CAISDPSRGYEQYF. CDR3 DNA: TGTGCCATCAGTGACCCCAGCCGCGGCTACGAGCAGTACTTC.